These 17 T cell receptor beta chains originate from one sample sequenced in a study of shared clonotypes between healthy human individuals. The table came from immunoSEQ multiplex PCR; TCRdb's copy has only in-frame clones and leaves some out. This sample carries 1.5 million to 2.5 million clones, about 94% of them seen once, and the ten largest clones take 1.2%. CD8 cells classed as naive were CD45RO-negative and positively selected for CCR7, excluding terminally differentiated effector memory CD45RA+ cells. Sequenced input: naive CD8+ T cells sorted from blood. The receptors here all came from a man in his late teens or twenties in good health.

The V call is TRBV10-1, the J call TRBJ2-7, with 12 bases lining up with TRBD1. The junction had 5 bases not matched to a gene; V was cut back by 3 bases and J by 5 bases. Germline V gene sequence: CDR1 WNHNN, CDR2 SYGVQD (reference sequence). This CDR3 comprises 15 residues. CDR3 loop: CASSDAGTGGDEQYF. In DNA form, the CDR3 reads TGCGCCAGCAGTGACGCCGGGACAGGGGGCGACGAGCAGTACTTC.

This clone was found once. The same CDR3 can be traced to other DNA sequences in this sample. The rearrangement links TRBV7-9 to TRBJ1-4; 7 nucleotides match TRBD1. The CDR3 sequence is 14 residues long. CDR1 is SEHNR, CDR2 FQNEAQ, per germline (reference sequence). J gave up 5 bases and V 1 base, and 1 base lay outside the gene matches. The CDR3: CASSLGGGNEKLFF. For the CDR3, the DNA is TGTGCCAGCAGCTTAGGAGGGGGCAATGAAAAACTGTTTTTT.

Comment on this clone: The identical CDR3 is also encoded by other nucleotide sequences in the sample. The V and J genes are TRBV19 and TRBJ2-5; unclear D gene. The CDR3 spans 14 residues. Germline V CDR1 and CDR2: LNHDA, SQIVND (reference sequence). V dropped 3 bases and J dropped 4 bases, with 12 bases sitting between them. CDR3 amino acids: CASSIFEGGETQYF. For the CDR3, the DNA is TGTGCCAGTAGTATCTTCGAAGGCGGAGAGACCCAGTACTTC.

V usage is TRBV28 and J usage is TRBJ2-7; D may be TRBD2 (5 bases). V was trimmed by 2 bases and J by 7 bases, leaving 18 bases between them. The CDR3 totals 15 residues. Germline CDR1 reads MDHEN; CDR2 reads SYDVKM. CDR3 sequence: CASSLSRGGSWEQYF. The CDR3 nucleotides are TGTGCCAGCAGTTTAAGTCGGGGTGGATCCTGGGAGCAGTACTTC.

J is TRBJ2-7 and V is TRBV4-3; D might be TRBD2 (7 bases). Trimming shortened V by 0 bases and J by 8 bases, and 23 bases separated the two germline ends. CDR3 size: 17 residues. Germline lookup yields CDR1 LGHNA and CDR2 YSLEER. The CDR3 nucleotides read TGCGCCAGCAGCCAAGAAGGGGGACTAAGTGAGGACTTCCAGCAGTACTTC. Translated, it gives CASSQEGGLSEDFQQYF.

The chain is built from TRBV15 and TRBJ1-1; the D gene is possibly TRBD1 (5 bases). Germline CDR1 and CDR2: LNHNV and YYDKDF (reference sequence). With 0 bases removed from V and 1 base from J, the gap between germline ends came to 12 bases. This CDR3 has 16 residues. The CDR3 is CATSREGWDENTEAFF. The CDR3 nucleotides read TGTGCCACCAGCAGAGAGGGGTGGGACGAGAACACTGAAGCTTTCTTT.

This sequence joins TRBV4-3 and TRBJ1-1; possibly TRBD1 for D (5 bases). The CDR3 runs 13 residues. Germline V CDR1 and CDR2: LGHNA, YSLEER. Deletions cut 8 bases from V and 1 base from J, with 11 bases between. In nucleotides, the CDR3 is TGCGCCAGCTCCTGGGGGGAGAACACTGAAGCTTTCTTT. Its protein is CASSWGENTEAFF.

This chain connects TRBV5-4 to TRBJ2-7; TRBD1 agrees at 9 bases. Germline V gene data show CDR1 as SGHNT and CDR2 as YYREEE (reference sequence). The length of the CDR3 is 14 residues. Trimming removed 2 bases from V and 3 bases from J; junction bases left unmatched: 3. The CDR3 loop is CASSFRDRDYEQYF. For the CDR3, the DNA is TGTGCCAGCAGCTTTCGGGACAGGGACTACGAGCAGTACTTC.

This chain connects TRBV7-9 to TRBJ2-3; 11 bases align to TRBD1. The germline V gene encodes CDR1 SEHNR and CDR2 FQNEAQ (reference sequence). V lost 3 bases to trimming and J lost 3 bases; unmatched junction nucleotides: 2. The CDR3 spans 15 residues. The CDR3, as DNA: TGTGCCAGCAGCTTCGGACAGGGGGCTACAGATACGCAGTATTTT. It is translated as CASSFGQGATDTQYF.

This chain uses TRBV7-9 with TRBJ2-5; weak D call: TRBD2 (5 bases). CDR1 SEHNR and CDR2 FQNEAQ come from the germline V gene (reference sequence). V dropped 0 bases and J dropped 5 bases, with 16 bases sitting between them. This CDR3 comprises 16 residues. The chain's CDR3 is CASSLAVSRTGETQYF. The CDR3 nucleotides read TGTGCCAGCAGCTTAGCCGTTTCCCGGACTGGGGAGACCCAGTACTTC.

This chain's CDR3 is CASSEGLYLEEQYF. CDR3 bases: TGTGCCAGCAGTGAAGGGCTCTACTTGGAAGAGCAGTACTTC. The chain is built from TRBV2 and TRBJ2-7; D unresolved. V lost 1 base and J 7 bases, leaving 14 bases between the germline ends. Germline loops: CDR1 SNHLY, CDR2 FYNNEI. This CDR3 comprises 14 residues.

This clone has just a few counts. This chain joins TRBV2 and TRBJ2-7; 7 bases are a match to TRBD1. This CDR3 contains 14 residues. The germline V gene encodes CDR1 SNHLY and CDR2 FYNNEI. Trimming removed 7 bases from V and 0 bases from J; junction bases left unmatched: 6. CDR3 in DNA: TGTGCCAGCAAACAGGGGTCCGACTCCTACGAGCAGTACTTC. Translating it yields CASKQGSDSYEQYF.

The chain couples TRBV28 to TRBJ1-5; possibly TRBD1 for D (5 bases). The CDR3 length is 16 residues. With 3 bases removed from V and 2 bases from J, the gap between germline ends came to 14 bases. CDR1 is MDHEN, CDR2 SYDVKM, per germline. CDR3 protein: CASSFWGEVGNQPQHF. The CDR3 nucleotides read TGTGCCAGCAGTTTTTGGGGGGAAGTCGGCAATCAGCCCCAGCATTTT.

The V call is TRBV9, the J call TRBJ2-3; D may be TRBD1 (5 bases). Germline V gives CDR1 SGDLS, CDR2 YYNGEE. The length of the CDR3 is 14 residues. V was cut by 7 bases and J by 2 bases, with 14 bases left in between. The CDR3 coding sequence is TGTGCCAGCGGTGACACAGGAATCACAGATACGCAGTATTTT. Encoded protein: CASGDTGITDTQYF. The whole variable domain, filled in from reference TRBV9 and TRBJ2-3, reads DSGVTQTPKHLITATGQRVTLRCSPRSGDLSVYWYQQSLDQGLQFLIQYYNGEERAKGNILERFSAQQFPDLHSELNLSSLELGDSALYFCASGDTGITDTQYFGPGTRLTVL.

The V gene is TRBV12-5, the J gene TRBJ1-5; D unresolved. Germline values: CDR1 LGHNT, CDR2 FRNRAP. The length of the CDR3 is 15 residues. Trimming stripped 7 bases from V and 7 bases from J, with 20 bases between. The CDR3 spells CASAPPTLGGQPQHF. CDR3 DNA: TGTGCTAGTGCCCCCCCTACACTGGGTGGACAGCCCCAGCATTTT.

This sequence joins TRBV7-6 and TRBJ2-7, with 7 bases lining up with TRBD2. V gave up 1 base and J gave up 0 bases; unmatched junction bases: 6. CDR1 is SGHVS, CDR2 FNYEAQ, per germline. The CDR3 sequence is 16 residues long. The CDR3 region is CASSLGTSRSSYEQYF. CDR3 sequence (DNA): TGTGCCAGCAGCTTAGGGACTAGTCGTAGCTCCTACGAGCAGTACTTC.

This sequence joins TRBV7-2 and TRBJ2-3, with 7 bases fitting TRBD1. This CDR3 contains 17 residues. Unmatched junction bases numbered 12, after V lost 5 bases and J lost 1 base. Germline loops: CDR1 SGHTA, CDR2 FQGNSA. The CDR3 DNA reads TGTGCCAGCAGCCCTCAACTGACAGGGCAGGGCACAGATACGCAGTATTTT. Translating gives CASSPQLTGQGTDTQYF.